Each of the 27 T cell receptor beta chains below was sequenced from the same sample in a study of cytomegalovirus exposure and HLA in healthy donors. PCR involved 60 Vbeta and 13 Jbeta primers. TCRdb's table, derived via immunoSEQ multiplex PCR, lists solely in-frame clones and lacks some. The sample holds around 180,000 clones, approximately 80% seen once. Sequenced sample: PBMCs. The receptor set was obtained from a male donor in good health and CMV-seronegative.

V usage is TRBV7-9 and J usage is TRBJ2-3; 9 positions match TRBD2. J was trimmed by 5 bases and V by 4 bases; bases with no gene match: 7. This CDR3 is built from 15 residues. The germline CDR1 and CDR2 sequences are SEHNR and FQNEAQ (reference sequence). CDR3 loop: CASSSPRGGVDTQYF. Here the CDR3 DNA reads TGTGCCAGCAGCTCTCCCCGCGGGGGGGTAGATACGCAGTATTTT.

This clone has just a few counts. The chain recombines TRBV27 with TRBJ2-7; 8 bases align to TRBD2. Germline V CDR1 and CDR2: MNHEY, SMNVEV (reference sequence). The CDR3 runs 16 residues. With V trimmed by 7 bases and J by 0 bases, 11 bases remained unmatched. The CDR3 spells CASIPRRTSGSYEQYF. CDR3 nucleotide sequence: TGTGCCAGCATCCCAAGAAGAACTAGCGGCTCCTACGAGCAGTACTTC.

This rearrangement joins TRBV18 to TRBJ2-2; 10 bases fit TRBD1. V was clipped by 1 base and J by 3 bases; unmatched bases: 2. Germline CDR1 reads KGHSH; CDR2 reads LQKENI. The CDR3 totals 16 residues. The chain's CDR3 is CASSPLGTGDTGELFF. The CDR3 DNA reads TGTGCCAGCTCACCACTAGGGACAGGGGACACCGGGGAGCTGTTTTTT. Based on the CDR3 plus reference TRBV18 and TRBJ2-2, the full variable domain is NAGVMQNPRHLVRRRGQEARLRCSPMKGHSHVYWYRQLPEEGLKFMVYLQKENIIDESGMPKERFSAEFPKEGPSILRIQQVVRGDSAAYFCASSPLGTGDTGELFFGEGSRLTVL.

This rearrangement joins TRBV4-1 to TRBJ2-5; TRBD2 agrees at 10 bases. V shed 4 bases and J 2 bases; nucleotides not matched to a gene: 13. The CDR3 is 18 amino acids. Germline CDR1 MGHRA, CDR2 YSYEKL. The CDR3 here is CASSLSEVAGGHQETQYF. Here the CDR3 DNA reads TGCGCCAGCAGCCTTTCTGAAGTAGCGGGGGGACATCAAGAGACCCAGTACTTC.

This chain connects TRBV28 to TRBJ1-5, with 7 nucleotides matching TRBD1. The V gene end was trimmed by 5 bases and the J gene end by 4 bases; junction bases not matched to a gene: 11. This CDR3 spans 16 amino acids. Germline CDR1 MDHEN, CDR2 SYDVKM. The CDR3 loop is CASSPTQGQLNQPQHF. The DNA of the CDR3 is TGTGCCAGCAGTCCCACTCAGGGACAGTTAAATCAGCCCCAGCATTTT.

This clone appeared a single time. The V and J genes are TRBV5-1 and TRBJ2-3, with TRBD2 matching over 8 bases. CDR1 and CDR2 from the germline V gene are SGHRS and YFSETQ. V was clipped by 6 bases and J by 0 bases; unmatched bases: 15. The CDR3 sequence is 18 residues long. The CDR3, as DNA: TGCGCCAGCAACTCCTGGTCTAGCGGGTATATTAGCACAGATACGCAGTATTTT. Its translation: CASNSWSSGYISTDTQYF.

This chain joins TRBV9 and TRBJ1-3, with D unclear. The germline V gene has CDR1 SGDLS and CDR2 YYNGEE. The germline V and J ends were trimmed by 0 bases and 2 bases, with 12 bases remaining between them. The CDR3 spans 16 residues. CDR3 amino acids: CASSVGPTAAGNTIYF. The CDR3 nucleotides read TGTGCCAGCAGCGTAGGCCCGACGGCGGCTGGAAACACCATATATTTT.

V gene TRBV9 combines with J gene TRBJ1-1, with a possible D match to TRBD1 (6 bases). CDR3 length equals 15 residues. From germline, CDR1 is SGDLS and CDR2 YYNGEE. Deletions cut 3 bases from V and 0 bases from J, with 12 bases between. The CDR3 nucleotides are TGTGCCAGCAGCGCAGCCGGGACAATGAACACTGAAGCTTTCTTT. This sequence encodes CASSAAGTMNTEAFF. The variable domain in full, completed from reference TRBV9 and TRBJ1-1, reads DSGVTQTPKHLITATGQRVTLRCSPRSGDLSVYWYQQSLDQGLQFLIQYYNGEERAKGNILERFSAQQFPDLHSELNLSSLELGDSALYFCASSAAGTMNTEAFFGQGTRLTVV.

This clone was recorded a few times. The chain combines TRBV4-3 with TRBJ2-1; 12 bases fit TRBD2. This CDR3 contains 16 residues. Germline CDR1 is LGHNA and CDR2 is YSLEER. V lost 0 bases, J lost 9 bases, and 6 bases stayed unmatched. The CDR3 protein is CASSQDTSGRMGEQFF. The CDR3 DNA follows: TGCGCCAGCAGCCAAGATACTAGCGGGAGGATGGGTGAGCAGTTCTTC.

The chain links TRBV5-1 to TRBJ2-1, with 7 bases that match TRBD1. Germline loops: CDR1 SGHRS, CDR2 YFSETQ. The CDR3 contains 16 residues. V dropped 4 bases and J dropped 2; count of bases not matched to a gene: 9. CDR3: CASSPKAGGTYNEQFF. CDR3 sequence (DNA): TGCGCCAGCAGCCCGAAAGCAGGGGGAACCTACAATGAGCAGTTCTTC.

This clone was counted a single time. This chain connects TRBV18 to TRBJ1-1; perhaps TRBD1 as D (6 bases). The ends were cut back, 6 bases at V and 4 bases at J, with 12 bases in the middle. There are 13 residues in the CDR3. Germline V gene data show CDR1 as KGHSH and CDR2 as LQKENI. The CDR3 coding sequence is TGTGCCAGCTCGGAACAGGGTTCCACTGAAGCTTTCTTT. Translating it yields CASSEQGSTEAFF.

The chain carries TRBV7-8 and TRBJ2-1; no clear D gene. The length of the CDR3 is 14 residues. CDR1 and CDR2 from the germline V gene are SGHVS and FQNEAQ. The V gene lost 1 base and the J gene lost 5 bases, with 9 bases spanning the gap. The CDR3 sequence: CASSLVATDNEQFF. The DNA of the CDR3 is TGTGCCAGCAGCTTAGTAGCAACGGACAATGAGCAGTTCTTC.

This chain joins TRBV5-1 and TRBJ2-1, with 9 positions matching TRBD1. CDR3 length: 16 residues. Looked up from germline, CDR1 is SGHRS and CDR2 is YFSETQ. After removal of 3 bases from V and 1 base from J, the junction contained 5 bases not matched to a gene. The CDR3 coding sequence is TGCGCCAGCAGCTCCCCCGGGACAGGGTCCTACAATGAGCAGTTCTTC. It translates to CASSSPGTGSYNEQFF.

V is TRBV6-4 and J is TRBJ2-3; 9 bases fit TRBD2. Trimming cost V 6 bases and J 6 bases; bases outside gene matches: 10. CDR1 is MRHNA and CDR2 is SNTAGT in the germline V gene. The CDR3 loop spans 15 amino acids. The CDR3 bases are TGTGCCAGCAGACCTTTAGCGGGAGCCGGGGATACGCAGTATTTT. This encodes CASRPLAGAGDTQYF.

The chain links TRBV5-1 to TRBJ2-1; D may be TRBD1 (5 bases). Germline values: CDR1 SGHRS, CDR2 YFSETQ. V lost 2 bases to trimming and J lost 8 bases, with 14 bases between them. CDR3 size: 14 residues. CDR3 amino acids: CASSFGQGRDEQFF. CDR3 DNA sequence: TGCGCCAGCAGCTTTGGGCAGGGTCGAGATGAGCAGTTCTTC.

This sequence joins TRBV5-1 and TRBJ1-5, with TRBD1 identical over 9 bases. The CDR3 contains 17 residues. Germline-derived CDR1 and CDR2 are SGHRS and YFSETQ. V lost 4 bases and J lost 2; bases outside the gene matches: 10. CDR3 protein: CASSREPGQGGNQPQHF. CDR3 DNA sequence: TGCGCCAGCAGCCGCGAACCGGGACAGGGAGGCAATCAGCCCCAGCATTTT.

The CDR3 spells CATSRDQVAGGLGGEQFF. The CDR3 DNA is TGTGCCACCAGCAGAGATCAGGTGGCGGGAGGATTAGGCGGTGAGCAGTTCTTC. J is TRBJ2-1 and V is TRBV15, with TRBD2 matching 8 bases. Germline CDR1 LNHNV, CDR2 YYDKDF (reference sequence). The CDR3 loop spans 18 amino acids. V lost 0 bases and J lost 9; bases outside the gene matches: 16.

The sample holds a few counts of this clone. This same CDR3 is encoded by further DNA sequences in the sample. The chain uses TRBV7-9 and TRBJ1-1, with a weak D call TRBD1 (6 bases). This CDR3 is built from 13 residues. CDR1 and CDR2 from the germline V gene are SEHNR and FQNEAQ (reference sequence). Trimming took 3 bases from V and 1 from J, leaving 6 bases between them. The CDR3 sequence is CASSLTGNTEAFF. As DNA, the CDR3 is TGTGCCAGCAGCTTGACAGGGAACACTGAAGCTTTCTTT.

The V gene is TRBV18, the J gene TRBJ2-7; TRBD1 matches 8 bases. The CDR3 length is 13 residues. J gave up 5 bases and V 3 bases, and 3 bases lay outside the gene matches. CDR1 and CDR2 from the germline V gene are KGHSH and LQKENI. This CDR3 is CASSPRQGNEQYF. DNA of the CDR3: TGTGCCAGCTCACCTCGACAGGGGAACGAGCAGTACTTC.

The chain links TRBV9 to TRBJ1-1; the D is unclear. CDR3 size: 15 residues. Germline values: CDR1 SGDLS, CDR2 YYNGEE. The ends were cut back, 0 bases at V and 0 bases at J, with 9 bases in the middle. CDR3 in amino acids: CASSVAADMNTEAFF. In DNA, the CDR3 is TGTGCCAGCAGCGTAGCTGCAGATATGAACACTGAAGCTTTCTTT.

In DNA, the CDR3 is TGTGCCAGTAGTATCGCAGGTTCTAGCACAGATACGCAGTATTTT. Amino acid sequence: CASSIAGSSTDTQYF. The chain has TRBV19 and TRBJ2-3; D unclear. CDR1 is LNHDA and CDR2 is SQIVND in the germline V gene (reference sequence). The CDR3 has 15 amino acids. V lost 3 bases, J lost 0 bases, and 10 bases lay in between.

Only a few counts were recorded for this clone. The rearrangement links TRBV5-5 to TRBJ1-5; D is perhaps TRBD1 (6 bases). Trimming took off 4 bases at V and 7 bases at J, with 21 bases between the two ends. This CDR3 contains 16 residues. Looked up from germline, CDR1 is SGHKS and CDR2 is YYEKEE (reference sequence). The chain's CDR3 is CASSLKLTGFSQPQHF. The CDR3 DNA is TGTGCCAGCAGCCTAAAACTTACAGGGTTCAGCCAGCCCCAGCATTTT.

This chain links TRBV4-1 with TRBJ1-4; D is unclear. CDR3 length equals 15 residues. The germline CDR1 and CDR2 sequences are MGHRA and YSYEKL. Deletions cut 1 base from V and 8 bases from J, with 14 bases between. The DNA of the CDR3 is TGCGCCAGCAGCCAAGTCCCCGGCGCGGGAGAAAAACTGTTTTTT. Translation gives CASSQVPGAGEKLFF.

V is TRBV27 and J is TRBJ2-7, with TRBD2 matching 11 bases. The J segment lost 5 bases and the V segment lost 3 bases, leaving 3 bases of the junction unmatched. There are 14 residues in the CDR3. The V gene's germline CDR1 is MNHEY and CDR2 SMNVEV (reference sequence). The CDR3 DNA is TGTGCCAGCAGTTTGACTAGCGGGACCCACGAGCAGTACTTC. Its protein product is CASSLTSGTHEQYF.

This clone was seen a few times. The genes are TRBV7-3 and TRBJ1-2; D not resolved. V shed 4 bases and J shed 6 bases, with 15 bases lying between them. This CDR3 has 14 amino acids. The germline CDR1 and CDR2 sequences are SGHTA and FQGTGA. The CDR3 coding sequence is TGTGCCAGCAGCTCCAGGCCGCGCGGGGATGGCTACACCTTC. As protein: CASSSRPRGDGYTF.

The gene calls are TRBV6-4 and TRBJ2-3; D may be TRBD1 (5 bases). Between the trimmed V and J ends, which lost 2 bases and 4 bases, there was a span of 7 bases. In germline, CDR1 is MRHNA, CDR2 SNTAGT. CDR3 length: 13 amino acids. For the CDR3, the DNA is TGTGCCAGCAGTGACCAGGGCGCAGATACGCAGTATTTT. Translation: CASSDQGADTQYF.

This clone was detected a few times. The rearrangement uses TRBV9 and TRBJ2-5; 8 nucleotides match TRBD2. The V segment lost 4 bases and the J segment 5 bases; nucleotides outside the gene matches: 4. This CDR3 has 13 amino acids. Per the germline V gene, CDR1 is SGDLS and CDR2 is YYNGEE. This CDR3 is CASSRGLGETQYF. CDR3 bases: TGTGCCAGCAGCAGGGGACTAGGGGAGACCCAGTACTTC.